This section outlines one TCR beta chain sequence together with its context. These data belong to a study of blood T cell repertoires in COVID-19. The assay was immunoSEQ multiplex PCR, and TCRdb's table has in-frame clones only and misses some. The sample includes about 140,000 clones, 85% to 90% seen only once; the top ten take around 5%. The length of the CDR3 is 15 residues. The V end lost 1 base, the J end lost 8 bases, and 15 bases lay between the germline ends. Per germline, CDR1 SGHDT and CDR2 YYEEEE. The sequence derives from a human donor in a cohort sampled during active COVID-19. Sequenced: peripheral blood. The J gene is TRBJ1-4, the V gene TRBV5-6; TRBD1 might be the D (6 bases). The CDR3 here is CASSLKRGFREKLFF. DNA of the CDR3: TGTGCCAGCAGCTTGAAAAGGGGGTTTAGAGAAAAACTGTTTTTT.